The entry that follows covers one TCR beta chain sequence. Only in-frame clones appear in the TCRdb table, and some are missing; sequencing was by immunoSEQ multiplex PCR. The sample holds roughly 30,000 clones, approximately 91% seen once. The sample originates from a study of T cell changes during pregnancy in multiple sclerosis. This CDR3 region has 14 residues. V was trimmed by 2 bases and J by 2 bases, leaving 9 bases between them. Germline CDR1 SEHNR, CDR2 FQNEAQ (reference sequence). This sequence was found in a female donor in good health, enrolled as a control in a pregnancy study. Specimen: CD4+ T cells from peripheral blood mononuclear cells, collected in the first trimester of pregnancy. The gene calls are TRBV7-9 and TRBJ2-5; D is ambiguous. CDR3 in amino acids: CASSLRYGQETQYF. The CDR3, as DNA: TGTGCCAGCAGCTTAAGGTACGGGCAAGAGACCCAGTACTTC.